This TCR beta chain was sequenced for a study of CD8 T cell repertoires and HIV-1 epitope variants. Study in general: Each of Twenty-five Gag and Nef epitope peptides stimulated a separate culture. 1M T cells were kept uncultured as a baseline.

On this clone: Its antigen remains unknown.

CDR1 and CDR2 (germline): SGHRS, YFSETQ. Trimming left V 0 bases short and J 2 bases short, with 7 bases between. The CDR3 has 14 residues. Measured with immunoSEQ multiplex PCR; TCRdb has only the in-frame clones, and not every one. Counted here are 5,200 or so clones, 66% occurring once; the ten biggest clones make up roughly 47%. Input material: cultured CD8+ T cells derived from PBMCs. The J gene is TRBJ2-3, the V gene TRBV5-1; unclear D gene. The receptor comes from a male donor with HIV. The chain's CDR3 is CASSLGQNTDTQYF. Written as DNA, the CDR3 is TGCGCCAGCAGCTTGGGGCAGAACACAGATACGCAGTATTTT. The full variable domain, rest sourced from reference TRBV5-1 and TRBJ2-3, is KAGVTQTPRYLIKTRGQQVTLSCSPISGHRSVSWYQQTPGQGLQFLFEYFSETQRNKGNFPGRFSGRQFSNSRSEMNVSTLELGDSALYLCASSLGQNTDTQYFGPGTRLTVL.